This entry describes one TCR beta chain. Its antigen is unidentified. The data originate from a study of molecular identifiers for immune sequencing clone quantification. One entry per CDR3 protein, called by TCRdb with MiXCR from the PCR reads. The sample records about 330,000 distinct CDR3 sequences, under 25% being singletons. Study-level points and caveats: Jurkat TCR RNA that was spiked in from one cell was reportedly detectable among roughly 1 million naive cells.

Looked up from germline, CDR1 is SGHTA and CDR2 is FQGNSA. This CDR3 has 11 amino acids. V dropped 1 base and J dropped 6 bases, with 4 bases sitting between them. Sequences were obtained from naive CD8+ T cells from blood, with Jurkat cell RNA spiked in. Indicated subset: FACS-sorted CD8+CD4-CCR7+CD45RA+ naive T cells. The chain carries TRBV7-2 and TRBJ2-7; no reliable D call. The TCR originated in a human donor in good health. Some libraries in this study had Jurkat cell RNA spiked in. Here the CDR3 reads CASSLVAEQYF. The CDR3 DNA is TGTGCCAGCAGCTTAGTCGCCGAGCAGTACTTC.